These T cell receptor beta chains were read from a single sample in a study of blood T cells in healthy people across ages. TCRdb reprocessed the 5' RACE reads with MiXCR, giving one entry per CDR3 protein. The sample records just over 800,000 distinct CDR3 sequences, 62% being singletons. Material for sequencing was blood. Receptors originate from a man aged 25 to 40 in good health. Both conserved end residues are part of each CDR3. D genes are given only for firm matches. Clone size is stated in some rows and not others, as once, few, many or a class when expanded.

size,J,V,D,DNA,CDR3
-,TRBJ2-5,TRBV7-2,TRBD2,TGTGCCAGCAGCTTTCCGAGCGGGGGGGGACAGCAGTACTTC,CASSFPSGGGQQYF
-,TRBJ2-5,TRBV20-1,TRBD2,TGCAGTGCTTTAGCGGGGGGTGAGGAGACCCAGTACTTC,CSALAGGEETQYF
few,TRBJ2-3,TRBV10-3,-,TGTGCCATCAGTGCGCTAGCCGGAACAGATACGCAGTATTTT,CAISALAGTDTQYF
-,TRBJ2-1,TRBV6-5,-,TGTGCCAGCAGTTACTTTGCAGGACGGGACTCCTACAATGAGCAGTTCTTC,CASSYFAGRDSYNEQFF
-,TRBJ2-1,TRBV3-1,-,TGTGCCAGCAGCTCCTCACTGGGATTCGTTTACAATGAGCAGTTCTTC,CASSSSLGFVYNEQFF
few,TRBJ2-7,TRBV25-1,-,TGTGCCAGCAGTGAATTAGACGCAGGGCATTACGAGCAGTACTTC,CASSELDAGHYEQYF
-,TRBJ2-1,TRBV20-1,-,TGCAGTGCTAGAGATAGGGGAGTCTCCTACAATGAGCAGTTCTTC,CSARDRGVSYNEQFF
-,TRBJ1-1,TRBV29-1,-,TGCAGCGTTGAAGGGGACCAAGGACGGAACACTGAAGCTTTCTTT,CSVEGDQGRNTEAFF
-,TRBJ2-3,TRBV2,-,TGTGCCAGCAGTGTAGAACAGAGTATCACAGATACGCAGTATTTT,CASSVEQSITDTQYF
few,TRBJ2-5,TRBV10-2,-,TGCGCCAGCAGTGATTCTAGCCGAGGGTACTTC,CASSDSSRGYF
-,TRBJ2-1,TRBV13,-,TGTGCCAGCAGCTTGTCTAGAGCTGAGCAGTTCTTC,CASSLSRAEQFF
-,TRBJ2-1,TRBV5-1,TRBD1,TGCGCCAGCAGTGTGGGACAGGTCTACAATGAGCAGTTCTTC,CASSVGQVYNEQFF
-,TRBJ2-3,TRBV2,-,TGTGCCAGCAACGAGGGCCAACGGGCAGATACGCAGTATTTT,CASNEGQRADTQYF
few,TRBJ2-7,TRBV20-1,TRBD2,TGCAGTGCCGCTAGCGGGGGCTCCTACGAGCAGTACTTC,CSAASGGSYEQYF
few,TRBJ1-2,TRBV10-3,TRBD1,TGTGCCATCAGTGAGGCGGGACAGAGCTATGGCTACACCTTC,CAISEAGQSYGYTF
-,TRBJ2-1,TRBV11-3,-,TGTGCCAGCAGCTTAGAAGCTGCAGAGGCGCGGTTCTTC,CASSLEAAEARFF
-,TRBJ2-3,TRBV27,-,TGTGCCAGCAGTCCCCTCGGGACGAGGGTAGATACGCAGTATTTT,CASSPLGTRVDTQYF